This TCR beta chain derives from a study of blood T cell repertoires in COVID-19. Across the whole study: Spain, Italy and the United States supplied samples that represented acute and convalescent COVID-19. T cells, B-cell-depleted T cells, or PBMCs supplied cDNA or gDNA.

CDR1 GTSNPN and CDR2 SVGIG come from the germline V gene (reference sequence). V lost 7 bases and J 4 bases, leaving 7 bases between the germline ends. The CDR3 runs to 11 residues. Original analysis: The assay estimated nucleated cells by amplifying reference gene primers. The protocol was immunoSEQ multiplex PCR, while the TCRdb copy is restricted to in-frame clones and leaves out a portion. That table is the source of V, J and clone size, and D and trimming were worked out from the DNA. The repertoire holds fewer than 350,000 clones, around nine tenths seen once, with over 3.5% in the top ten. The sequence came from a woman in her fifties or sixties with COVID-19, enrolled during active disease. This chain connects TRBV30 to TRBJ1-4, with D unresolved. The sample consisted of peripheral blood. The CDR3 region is CAFQFNEKLFF. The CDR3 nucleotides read TGTGCCTTCCAGTTTAATGAAAAACTGTTTTTT.